This TCR beta chain stems from a study of metastatic and nonmetastatic thyroid tumors. Background on the study: Patients with malignant and benign thyroid disease provided blood and tumor or nodule tissue, whose repertoires were compared.

As processed by the authors: Clinicopathological groups supplied CDR3 differences that were used to build a distant-metastasis classifier for papillary thyroid cancer. TCRdb reanalyzed the PCR reads via MiXCR. The V and J calls shown here were made by TCRdb, not taken from the authors' results. The table lists 65,000 or so clones, 4% to 4.5% of them singletons. Study outcomes and limitations: Malignant thyroid tumors reportedly had TCR beta diversity that was significantly higher than in benign nodules, in blood and tumor.

At least ten counts were recorded for this clone. The antigen remains undetermined. Before thyroid surgery, none of the patients had received any treatment. V lost 4 bases and J 3 bases, leaving 13 bases between the germline ends. Germline-derived CDR1 and CDR2 are MGHRA and YSYEKL. This CDR3 is built from 14 residues. The source is a female donor with papillary thyroid cancer or a benign thyroid nodule (not recorded which). Some clones in this sample may be carry-over from other donors' samples. The sample taken for sequencing was blood. The genes are TRBV4-1 and TRBJ2-7; D ambiguous. CDR3 sequence reads: CASSLNLLSYEQYF. Here the CDR3 DNA reads TGCGCCAGCAGCCTAAACCTACTCAGCTACGAGCAGTACTTC.